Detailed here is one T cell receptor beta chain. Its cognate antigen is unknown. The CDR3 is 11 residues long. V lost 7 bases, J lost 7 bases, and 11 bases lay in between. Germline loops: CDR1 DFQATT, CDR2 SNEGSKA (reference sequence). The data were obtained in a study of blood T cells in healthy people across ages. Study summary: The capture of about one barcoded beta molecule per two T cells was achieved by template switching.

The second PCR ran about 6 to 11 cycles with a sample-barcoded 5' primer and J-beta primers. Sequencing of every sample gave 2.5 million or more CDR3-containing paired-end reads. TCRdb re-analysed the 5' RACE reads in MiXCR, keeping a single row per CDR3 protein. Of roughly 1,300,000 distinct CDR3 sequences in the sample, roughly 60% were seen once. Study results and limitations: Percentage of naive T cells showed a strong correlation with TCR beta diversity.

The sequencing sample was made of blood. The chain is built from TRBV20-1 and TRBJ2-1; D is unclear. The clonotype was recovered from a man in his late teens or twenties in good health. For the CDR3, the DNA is TGCAGTGAAAGAAGGCGGAATGAGCAGTTCTTC. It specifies CSERRRNEQFF.